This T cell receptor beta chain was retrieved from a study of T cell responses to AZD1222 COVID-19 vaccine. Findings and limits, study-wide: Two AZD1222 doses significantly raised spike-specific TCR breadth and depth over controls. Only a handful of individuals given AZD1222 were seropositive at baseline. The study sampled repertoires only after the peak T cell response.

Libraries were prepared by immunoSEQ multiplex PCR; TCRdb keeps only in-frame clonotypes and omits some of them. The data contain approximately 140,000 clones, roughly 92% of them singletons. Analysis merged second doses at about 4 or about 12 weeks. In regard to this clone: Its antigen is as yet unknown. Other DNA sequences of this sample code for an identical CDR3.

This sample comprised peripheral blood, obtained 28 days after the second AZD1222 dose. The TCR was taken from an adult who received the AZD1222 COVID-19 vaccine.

The DNA of the CDR3 is TGTGCCAGCAGTTACGGGGAGACCCAGTACTTC. Its protein product is CASSYGETQYF. The chain carries TRBV6-2 or TRBV6-3 and TRBJ2-5; no definite D call. This CDR3 region has 11 residues. Trimming pared 2 bases from V and 5 bases from J, leaving 3 bases between. CDR1 and CDR2 (germline): MNHEY, SVGEGT.